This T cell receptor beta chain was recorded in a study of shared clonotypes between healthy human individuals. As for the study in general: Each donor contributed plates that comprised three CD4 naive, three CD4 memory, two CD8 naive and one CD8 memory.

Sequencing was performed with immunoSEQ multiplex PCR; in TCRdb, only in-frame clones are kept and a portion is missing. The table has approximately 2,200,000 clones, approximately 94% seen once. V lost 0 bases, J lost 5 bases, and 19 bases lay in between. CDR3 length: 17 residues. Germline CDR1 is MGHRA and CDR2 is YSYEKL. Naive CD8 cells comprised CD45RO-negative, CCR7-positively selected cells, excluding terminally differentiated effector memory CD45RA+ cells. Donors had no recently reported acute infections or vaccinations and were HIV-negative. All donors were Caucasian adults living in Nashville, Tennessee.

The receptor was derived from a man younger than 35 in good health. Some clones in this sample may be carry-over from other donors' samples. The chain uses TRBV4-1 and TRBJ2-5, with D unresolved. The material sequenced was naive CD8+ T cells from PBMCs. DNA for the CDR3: TGCGCCAGCAGCCAAGACGGGTCCCGCAGCCACGGGGAGACCCAGTACTTC. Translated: CASSQDGSRSHGETQYF.